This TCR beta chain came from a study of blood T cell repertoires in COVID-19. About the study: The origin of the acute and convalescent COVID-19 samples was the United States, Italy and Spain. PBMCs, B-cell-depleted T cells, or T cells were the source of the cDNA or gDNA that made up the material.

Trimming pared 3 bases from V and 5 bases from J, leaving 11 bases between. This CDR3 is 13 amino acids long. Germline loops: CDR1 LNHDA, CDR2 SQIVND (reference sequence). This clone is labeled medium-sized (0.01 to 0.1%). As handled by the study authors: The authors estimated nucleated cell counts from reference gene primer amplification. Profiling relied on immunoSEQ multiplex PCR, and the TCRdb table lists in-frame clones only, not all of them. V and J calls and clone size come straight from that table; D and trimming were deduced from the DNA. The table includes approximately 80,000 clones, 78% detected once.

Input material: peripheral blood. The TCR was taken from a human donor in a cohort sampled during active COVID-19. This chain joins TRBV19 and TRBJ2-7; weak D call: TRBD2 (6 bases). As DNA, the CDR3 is TGTGCCAGTAGTATTGGACTATGGAACGAGCAGTACGTC. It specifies CASSIGLWNEQYV.